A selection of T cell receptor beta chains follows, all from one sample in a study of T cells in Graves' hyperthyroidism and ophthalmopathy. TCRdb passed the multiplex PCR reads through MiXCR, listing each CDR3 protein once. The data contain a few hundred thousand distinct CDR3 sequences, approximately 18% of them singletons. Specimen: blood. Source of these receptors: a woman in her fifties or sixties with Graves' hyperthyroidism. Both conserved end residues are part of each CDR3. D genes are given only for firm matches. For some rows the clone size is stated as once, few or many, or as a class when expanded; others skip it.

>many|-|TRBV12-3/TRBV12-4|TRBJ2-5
CASRPTRKETQYF
TGTGCCAGCAGACCTACGAGGAAAGAGACCCAGTACTTC
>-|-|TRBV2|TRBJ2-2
CASSETGVTGELFF
TGTGCCAGCAGTGAAACCGGGGTCACCGGGGAGCTGTTTTTT
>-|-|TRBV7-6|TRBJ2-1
CASSFGTNSYNEQFF
TGTGCCAGCAGCTTTGGGACAAACTCCTACAATGAGCAGTTCTTC
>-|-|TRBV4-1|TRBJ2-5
CASSQDEGVKTQYF
TGCGCCAGCAGCCAAGATGAGGGGGTGAAGACCCAGTACTTC
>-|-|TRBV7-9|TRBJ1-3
CASSFEGKGNTIYF
TGTGCCAGCAGCTTCGAGGGGAAGGGAAACACCATATATTTT
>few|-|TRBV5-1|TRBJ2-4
CASSLGGTRNIQYF
TGCGCCAGCAGCTTGGGAGGGACGAGGAACATTCAGTACTTC
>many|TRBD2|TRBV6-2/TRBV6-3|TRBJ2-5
CASSYATSGGPETQYF
TGTGCCAGCAGTTACGCGACTAGCGGGGGGCCGGAGACCCAGTACTTC
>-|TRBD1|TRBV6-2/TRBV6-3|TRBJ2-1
CASRRGQGTYNEQFF
TGTGCCAGCAGGAGAGGACAGGGCACCTACAATGAGCAGTTCTTC
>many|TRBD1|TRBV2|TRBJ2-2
CASSGQGNTGELFF
TGTGCCAGCAGTGGACAGGGTAACACCGGGGAGCTGTTTTTT
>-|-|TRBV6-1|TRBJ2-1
CASSMLAGTYNEQFF
TGTGCCAGCAGCATGCTCGCGGGGACCTACAATGAGCAGTTCTTC
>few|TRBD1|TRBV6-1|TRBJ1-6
CASSGRQGINSPLHF
TGTGCCAGCAGCGGTCGACAGGGGATTAATTCACCCCTCCACTTT
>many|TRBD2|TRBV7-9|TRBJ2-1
CASSSLTSGRLEQFF
TGTGCCAGCAGCTCCTTGACTAGCGGGAGGCTTGAGCAGTTCTTC
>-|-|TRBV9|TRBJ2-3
CASSVAGVGTDTQYF
TGTGCCAGCAGCGTAGCGGGAGTGGGTACAGATACGCAGTATTTT
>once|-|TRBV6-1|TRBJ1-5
CASQTASASQPQHF
TGTGCCAGCCAGACGGCCTCGGCGAGCCAGCCCCAGCATTTT
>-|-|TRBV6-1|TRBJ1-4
CASRQGGGGKEKLFF
TGTGCCAGCAGACAGGGCGGAGGGGGAAAAGAAAAACTGTTTTTT
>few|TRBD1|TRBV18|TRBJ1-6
CASSDRELDSPLHF
TGTGCCAGCTCAGACAGGGAATTGGATTCACCCCTCCACTTT
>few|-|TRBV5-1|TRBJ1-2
CASSLDGTGPGYTF
TGCGCCAGCAGCTTAGACGGAACAGGGCCCGGCTACACCTTC
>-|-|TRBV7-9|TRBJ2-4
CASTTGEGAKNIQYF
TGTGCCAGCACCACAGGGGAGGGGGCCAAAAACATTCAGTACTTC
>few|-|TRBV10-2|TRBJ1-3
CASSEVLGAGNTIYF
TGCGCCAGCAGTGAGGTGTTGGGGGCCGGAAACACCATATATTTT
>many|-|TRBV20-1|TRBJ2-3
CSAPRGTTDTQYF
TGCAGTGCGCCCCGTGGTACCACAGATACGCAGTATTTT
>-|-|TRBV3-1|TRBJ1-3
CASSQSGPGGNTIYF
TGTGCCAGCAGCCAATCCGGACCGGGGGGAAACACCATATATTTT
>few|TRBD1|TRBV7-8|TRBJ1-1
CASSLAGTGLTEAFF
TGTGCCAGCAGCTTAGCCGGGACAGGGCTAACTGAAGCTTTCTTT
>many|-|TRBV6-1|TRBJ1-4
CASSKDREKLFF
TGTGCCAGCAGTAAAGACAGAGAAAAACTGTTTTTT
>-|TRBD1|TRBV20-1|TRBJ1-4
CSAKGTGAEKLFF
TGCAGTGCTAAGGGGACAGGGGCTGAAAAACTGTTTTTT
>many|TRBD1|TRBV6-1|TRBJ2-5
CASREPTGASRETQYF
TGTGCCAGCAGGGAACCGACAGGGGCGTCCCGAGAGACCCAGTACTTC
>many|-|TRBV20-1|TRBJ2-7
CSARDGGPHEQYF
TGCAGTGCTAGAGATGGAGGGCCTCACGAGCAGTACTTC
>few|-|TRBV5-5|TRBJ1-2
CASSLEINYGYTF
TGTGCCAGCAGCTTGGAAATCAACTATGGCTACACCTTC
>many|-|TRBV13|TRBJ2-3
CASSLADEYTDTQYF
TGTGCCAGCAGCTTAGCGGACGAATACACAGATACGCAGTATTTT
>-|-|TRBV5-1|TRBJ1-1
CASSLGQGQTEAFF
TGCGCCAGCAGCTTAGGGCAGGGGCAAACTGAAGCTTTCTTT
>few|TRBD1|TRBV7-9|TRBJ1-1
CASSVQGRTEAFF
TGTGCCAGCAGCGTACAGGGGCGCACTGAAGCTTTCTTT
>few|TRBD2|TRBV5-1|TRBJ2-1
CASSFGAGLAGNNEQFF
TGCGCCAGCAGCTTCGGTGCGGGACTAGCGGGAAACAATGAGCAGTTCTTC
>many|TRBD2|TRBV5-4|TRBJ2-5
CASSLEGLGETQYF
TGTGCCAGCAGCTTGGAGGGACTAGGAGAGACCCAGTACTTC
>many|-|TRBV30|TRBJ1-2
CAWSILSDGYTF
TGTGCCTGGAGTATTTTATCGGATGGCTACACCTTC
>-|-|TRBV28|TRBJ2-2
CASSLDRARAAGELFF
TGTGCCAGCAGTTTAGATAGGGCGCGGGCGGCCGGGGAGCTGTTTTTT
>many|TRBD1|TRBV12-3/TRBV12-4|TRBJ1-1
CASSAGTVFAFF
TGTGCCAGCAGTGCCGGGACAGTTTTTGCTTTCTTT
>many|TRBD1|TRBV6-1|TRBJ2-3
CASSSGQGALDTQYF
TGTGCCAGCAGTTCCGGACAGGGGGCGCTTGATACGCAGTATTTT
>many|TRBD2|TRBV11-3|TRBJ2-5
CASSLDRTSSTQYF
TGTGCCAGCAGCTTAGATCGGACTAGCAGCACCCAGTACTTC
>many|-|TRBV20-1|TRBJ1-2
CSASVLREGYTF
TGCAGTGCTAGCGTCCTGCGGGAAGGCTACACCTTC
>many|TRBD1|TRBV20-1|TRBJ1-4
CSAREHRGSREKLFF
TGCAGTGCTAGAGAACACAGGGGGTCTCGGGAAAAACTGTTTTTT
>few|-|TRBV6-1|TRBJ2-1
CASSESRGLYNEQFF
TGTGCCAGCAGTGAGTCTCGGGGCCTCTACAATGAGCAGTTCTTC
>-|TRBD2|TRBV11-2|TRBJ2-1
CASSREVYNEQFF
TGTGCCAGCAGCCGGGAGGTCTACAATGAGCAGTTCTTC
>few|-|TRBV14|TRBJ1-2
CASSQDLKGGYTF
TGTGCCAGCAGCCAAGATCTTAAGGGAGGCTACACCTTC
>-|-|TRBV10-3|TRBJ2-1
CAISDPGRDEQFF
TGTGCCATCAGCGATCCGGGACGGGATGAGCAGTTCTTC
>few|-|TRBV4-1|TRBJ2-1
CASSQDPGVNEQFF
TGCGCCAGCAGCCAAGATCCCGGGGTCAATGAGCAGTTCTTC
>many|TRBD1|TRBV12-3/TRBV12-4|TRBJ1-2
CASSPGGAVYGYTF
TGTGCCAGCAGTCCAGGGGGCGCCGTCTATGGCTACACCTTC
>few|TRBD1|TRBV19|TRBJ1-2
CATSRDRAITNYGYTF
TGTGCCACAAGCCGGGACAGGGCCATCACTAACTATGGCTACACCTTC
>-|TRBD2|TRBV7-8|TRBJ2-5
CASSLTGGVRETQYF
TGTGCCAGCAGCTTAACGGGAGGGGTCCGAGAGACCCAGTACTTC
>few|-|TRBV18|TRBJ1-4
CASSLRGETNEKLFF
TGTGCCAGCTCACTACGTGGGGAAACTAATGAAAAACTGTTTTTT
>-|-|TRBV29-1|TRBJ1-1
CSVRGYTEAFF
TGCAGCGTTCGGGGGTACACTGAAGCTTTCTTT
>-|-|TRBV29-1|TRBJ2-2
CSVDDGIHTGELFF
TGCAGCGTTGATGACGGGATTCACACCGGGGAGCTGTTTTTT
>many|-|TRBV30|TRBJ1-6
CAWGPAGNSPLHF
TGTGCCTGGGGGCCCGCGGGGAATTCACCCCTCCACTTT
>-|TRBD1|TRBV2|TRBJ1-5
CASSEGTGGYSNQPQHF
TGTGCCAGCAGTGAAGGGACAGGGGGATATAGCAATCAGCCCCAGCATTTT
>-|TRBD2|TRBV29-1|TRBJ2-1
CSVEDRSSGNYNEQFF
TGCAGCGTTGAAGATCGATCTAGCGGGAACTACAATGAGCAGTTCTTC
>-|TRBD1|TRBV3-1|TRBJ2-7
CASSLRTGEDEQYF
TGTGCCAGCAGCCTCCGGACAGGGGAGGACGAGCAGTACTTC